This is a list of T cell receptor beta chains from one sample in a study of blood T cell repertoires in COVID-19. Generated by immunoSEQ multiplex PCR, the TCRdb table keeps only in-frame clones and is missing some. The repertoire has some 200,000 clones, 80% to 90% of them found once; the top ten carry about 3%. The sample comprised peripheral blood. The receptors originated from a man in his forties or fifties who had recovered from COVID-19. CDR3s include the opening cysteine and the closing phenylalanine or tryptophan. The D gene is left open where the match is weak. The listing skips clone size in some rows; elsewhere it reads once, few, many or a size class.

abundance | j_gene | v_gene | d_gene | CDR3aa | CDR3nt
. | TRBJ2-5 | TRBV2 | . | CASSLGHRGKTQYF | TGTGCCAGCAGTTTGGGACATCGAGGAAAGACCCAGTACTTC
. | TRBJ2-4 | TRBV7-9 | TRBD2 | CASSSKSSGSRNIQYF | TGTGCCAGCAGCTCGAAATCTAGCGGGAGCAGGAACATTCAGTACTTC
. | TRBJ2-5 | TRBV11-2 | . | CASSPRVGETQYF | TGTGCCAGCAGCCCTCGGGTTGGCGAGACCCAGTACTTC
. | TRBJ2-5 | TRBV29-1 | . | CSVDRGGETQYF | TGCAGCGTTGACCGGGGAGGAGAGACCCAGTACTTC
. | TRBJ2-3 | TRBV4-2 | . | CASSHDPGADTQYF | TGTGCCAGCAGCCATGACCCGGGGGCAGATACGCAGTATTTT
once | TRBJ2-3 | TRBV19 | . | CASSIAVAGTSWDTQYF | TGTGCCAGTAGTATAGCGGTGGCGGGGACCTCGTGGGATACGCAGTATTTT
. | TRBJ2-7 | TRBV6-4 | . | CASSKLADSYEQYF | TGTGCCAGCAGTAAGTTGGCGGACTCCTACGAGCAGTACTTC
once | TRBJ1-6 | TRBV27 | . | CASTQGNYYNSPLHF | TGTGCCAGCACCCAGGGAAATTACTATAATTCACCCCTCCACTTT
many | TRBJ2-7 | TRBV29-1 | . | CSVEDTGSYEQYF | TGCAGCGTTGAAGATACCGGGTCCTACGAGCAGTACTTC
. | TRBJ2-6 | TRBV5-1 | . | CASSLAPPGSGANVLTF | TGCGCCAGCAGCTTGGCCCCACCGGGCTCTGGGGCCAACGTCCTGACTTTC
. | TRBJ2-2 | TRBV5-6 | TRBD2 | CASSSVTSGATGELFF | TGTGCCAGCAGCTCCGTGACTAGCGGGGCCACCGGGGAGCTGTTTTTT
. | TRBJ2-7 | TRBV30 | TRBD2 | CAWRGLAGSVAYEQYF | TGTGCCTGGAGGGGACTAGCGGGATCGGTCGCCTACGAGCAGTACTTC
. | TRBJ2-7 | TRBV9 | TRBD1 | CASSAGTAPYEQYF | TGTGCCAGCAGCGCCGGGACAGCCCCCTACGAGCAGTACTTC
. | TRBJ2-1 | TRBV7-8 | TRBD2 | CASSSERESYNEQFF | TGTGCCAGCAGCTCCGAGCGGGAATCCTACAATGAGCAGTTCTTC
. | TRBJ2-1 | TRBV29-1 | TRBD2 | CSVRLAGVRSSYNEQFF | TGCAGCGTTCGCCTAGCGGGGGTTAGGAGCTCCTACAATGAGCAGTTCTTC
. | TRBJ2-2 | TRBV5-4 | TRBD2 | CASSAGLAGANTGELFF | TGTGCCAGCAGCGCGGGACTAGCGGGAGCGAACACCGGGGAGCTGTTTTTT
. | TRBJ1-5 | TRBV7-8 | . | CASSVTYRADQPQHF | TGTGCCAGCAGCGTTACATACAGGGCTGATCAGCCCCAGCATTTT
. | TRBJ2-7 | TRBV12-3/TRBV12-4 | TRBD1 | CASIRTGAYEQYF | TGTGCCAGCATCAGGACAGGGGCCTACGAGCAGTACTTC
. | TRBJ2-3 | TRBV10-2 | TRBD2 | CASIELAGVADTQYF | TGCGCCAGCATTGAGTTGGCGGGAGTGGCCGATACGCAGTATTTT
. | TRBJ2-3 | TRBV5-1 | . | CASSLQGLTYTDTQYF | TGCGCCAGCAGCTTGCAGGGGCTCACCTACACAGATACGCAGTATTTT
. | TRBJ2-3 | TRBV5-1 | . | CASSSRPRGRGRVGTDTQYF | TGCGCCAGCAGCTCCCGTCCCAGGGGACGGGGGAGGGTCGGCACAGATACGCAGTATTTT
. | TRBJ1-4 | TRBV10-2 | . | CASSDLREKLFF | TGCGCCAGCAGTGATTTGCGTGAAAAACTGTTTTTT
. | TRBJ2-2 | TRBV6-4 | . | CASSESEVGTGELFF | TGTGCCAGCAGTGAGTCTGAGGTAGGTACCGGGGAGCTGTTTTTT
. | TRBJ2-1 | TRBV11-2 | TRBD2 | CASSRSGGSYNEQFF | TGTGCCAGCAGCCGTAGCGGGGGCTCCTACAATGAGCAGTTCTTC
. | TRBJ2-1 | TRBV19 | . | CASSVTGTPIRSSYNEQFF | TGTGCCAGTAGTGTAACCGGGACACCTATACGGAGCTCCTACAATGAGCAGTTCTTC
. | TRBJ1-2 | TRBV28 | . | CASSLLAGGYTF | TGTGCCAGCAGTTTACTGGCGGGTGGCTACACCTTC
. | TRBJ1-2 | TRBV29-1 | . | CSVAGEGRGYTF | TGCAGCGTTGCGGGCGAGGGGAGGGGCTACACCTTC
. | TRBJ1-2 | TRBV28 | TRBD1 | CASSLFGGGGQAPGYTF | TGTGCCAGCAGTTTATTCGGAGGGGGGGGACAGGCTCCTGGCTACACCTTC
. | TRBJ2-2 | TRBV5-1 | TRBD2 | CASSTSGSIGGELFF | TGCGCCAGCTCTACTAGCGGGAGTATAGGCGGGGAGCTGTTTTTT
few | TRBJ2-7 | TRBV11-3 | . | CASSLEQGSEQYF | TGTGCCAGCAGCTTAGAACAGGGTTCCGAGCAGTACTTC
. | TRBJ1-2 | TRBV28 | TRBD1 | CASSVGTAGRGYTF | TGTGCCAGCAGTGTTGGGACAGCCGGACGTGGCTACACCTTC
. | TRBJ1-2 | TRBV4-1 | TRBD1 | CASSQERDRNYGYTF | TGCGCCAGCAGCCAAGAAAGGGACAGAAACTATGGCTACACCTTC
. | TRBJ2-1 | TRBV3-1/TRBV3-2 | TRBD1 | CASSPDPGDRGNEQFF | TGTGCCAGCAGCCCAGACCCCGGGGACAGGGGGAATGAGCAGTTCTTC
. | TRBJ1-4 | TRBV5-1 | . | CASRPGLAARTNEKLFF | TGCGCCAGCAGGCCCGGTCTAGCCGCGCGAACTAATGAAAAACTGTTTTTT
. | TRBJ1-1 | TRBV28 | TRBD1 | CASSLVGTGSSEAFF | TGTGCCAGCAGTTTGGTCGGGACAGGGAGCTCTGAAGCTTTCTTT
once | TRBJ2-7 | TRBV7-6 | . | CASSSRGRYLGEQYF | TGTGCCAGCAGCTCCCGAGGGAGGTACCTAGGGGAGCAGTACTTC
. | TRBJ2-3 | TRBV18 | . | CASSPLDSVSTDTQYF | TGTGCCAGCTCACCACTCGATTCGGTGAGCACAGATACGCAGTATTTT
. | TRBJ1-5 | TRBV9 | . | CASSVAGSNQPQHF | TGTGCCAGCAGCGTAGCAGGTAGCAATCAGCCCCAGCATTTT
. | TRBJ1-1 | TRBV30 | TRBD1 | CAWSGRGQGGRAEAFF | TGTGCCTGGAGCGGCCGCGGACAGGGGGGAAGGGCTGAAGCTTTCTTT
. | TRBJ1-1 | TRBV5-5 | . | CASSLHYLNTEAFF | TGTGCCAGCAGCTTGCACTACCTCAACACTGAAGCTTTCTTT
. | TRBJ1-1 | TRBV27 | . | CASSPGNTEAFF | TGTGCCAGCAGCCCCGGGAACACTGAAGCTTTCTTT
. | TRBJ2-1 | TRBV28 | . | CASSFGWETTYNEQFF | TGTGCCAGCAGTTTTGGGTGGGAGACTACCTACAATGAGCAGTTCTTC
. | TRBJ2-7 | TRBV19 | TRBD1 | CASSIAAGGYEQYF | TGTGCCAGTAGTATAGCGGCAGGGGGCTACGAGCAGTACTTC
. | TRBJ1-6 | TRBV19 | . | CASSILARGGSSPLHF | TGTGCCAGTAGTATACTGGCACGGGGGGGAAGTTCACCCCTCCACTTT
. | TRBJ2-2 | TRBV18 | . | CASSPRSNTGELFF | TGTGCCAGCTCACCACGTTCTAACACCGGGGAGCTGTTTTTT
. | TRBJ2-3 | TRBV15 | TRBD2 | CATSREAGRGTDTQYF | TGTGCCACCAGCAGGGAAGCGGGGCGGGGCACAGATACGCAGTATTTT
. | TRBJ2-3 | TRBV5-4 | . | CASSLRGGVSTDTQYF | TGTGCCAGCAGCTTGAGAGGGGGTGTAAGCACAGATACGCAGTATTTT
. | TRBJ2-5 | TRBV10-3 | TRBD2 | CAIGRGEGRETQYF | TGTGCCATCGGTCGCGGGGAGGGTAGGGAGACCCAGTACTTC